The source of this T cell receptor beta chain is a study of cytomegalovirus exposure and HLA in healthy donors. As for the study in general: Approximately 180 million T cells yielded about 120 million unique TCR beta sequences, as an earlier analysis found. Study observations and caveats: Serostatus for CMV was the only available immune exposure information.

Use of 60 Vbeta and 13 Jbeta primers characterized the PCR. Clones were read by immunoSEQ multiplex PCR, and TCRdb kept only the in-frame ones, dropping some. The sample data list approximately 180,000 clones. CDR1 and CDR2 from the germline V gene are MNHNY and SVGAGI (reference sequence). The CDR3 sequence is 14 residues long. The V end lost 2 bases, the J end lost 3 bases, and 11 bases lay between the germline ends. Unrecorded immune exposure was likely among donors, who were nominally healthy when sampled. A note on this clone: Its target is not known.

The TCR was taken from a man aged 25 to 40 in good health and CMV-seronegative. The chain uses TRBV6-6 and TRBJ2-7; D is possibly TRBD1 (6 bases). The source material was PBMCs. The CDR3 reads CASSYTGQFYEQYF. The CDR3, as DNA: TGTGCCAGCAGTTACACCGGACAGTTCTACGAGCAGTACTTC.